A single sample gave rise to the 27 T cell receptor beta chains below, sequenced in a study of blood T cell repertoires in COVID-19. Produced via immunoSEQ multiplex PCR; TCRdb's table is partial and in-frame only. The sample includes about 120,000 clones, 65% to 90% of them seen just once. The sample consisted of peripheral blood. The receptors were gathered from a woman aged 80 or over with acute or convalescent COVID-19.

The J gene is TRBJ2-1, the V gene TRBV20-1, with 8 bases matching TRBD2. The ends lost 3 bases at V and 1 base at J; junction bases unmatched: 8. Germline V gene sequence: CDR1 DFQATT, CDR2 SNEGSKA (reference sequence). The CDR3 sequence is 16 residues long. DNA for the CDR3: TGCAGTGCTAGTTCCCTAAGCGGGAGATCCTACAATGAGCAGTTCTTC. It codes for CSASSLSGRSYNEQFF.

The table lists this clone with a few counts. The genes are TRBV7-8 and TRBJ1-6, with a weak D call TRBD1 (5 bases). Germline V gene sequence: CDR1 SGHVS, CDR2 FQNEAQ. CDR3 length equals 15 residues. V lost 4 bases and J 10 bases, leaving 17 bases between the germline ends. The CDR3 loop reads CASSSLRGRRSPLHF. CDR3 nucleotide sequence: TGTGCCAGCAGCTCTCTACGGGGGAGGAGGTCACCCCTCCACTTT.

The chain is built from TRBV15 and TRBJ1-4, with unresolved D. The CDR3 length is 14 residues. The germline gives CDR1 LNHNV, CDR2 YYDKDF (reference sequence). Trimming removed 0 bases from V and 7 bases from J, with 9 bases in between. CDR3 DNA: TGTGCCACCAGCAGAGATCGGAGAGGTGAAAAACTGTTTTTT. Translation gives CATSRDRRGEKLFF.

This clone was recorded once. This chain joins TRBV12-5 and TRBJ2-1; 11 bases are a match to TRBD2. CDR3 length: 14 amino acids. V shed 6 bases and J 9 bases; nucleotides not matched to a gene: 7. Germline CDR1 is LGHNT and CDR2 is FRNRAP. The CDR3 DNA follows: TGTGCTAGTGGCAGTAGCGGGGGGGCCGGTGAGCAGTTCTTC. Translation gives CASGSSGGAGEQFF.

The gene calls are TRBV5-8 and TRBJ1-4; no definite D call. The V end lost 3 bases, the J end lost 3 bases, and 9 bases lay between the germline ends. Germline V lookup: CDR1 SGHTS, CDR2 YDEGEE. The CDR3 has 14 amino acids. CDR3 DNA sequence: TGTGCCAGCAGCTGGTCCGCGGCTAATGAAAAACTGTTTTTT. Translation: CASSWSAANEKLFF.

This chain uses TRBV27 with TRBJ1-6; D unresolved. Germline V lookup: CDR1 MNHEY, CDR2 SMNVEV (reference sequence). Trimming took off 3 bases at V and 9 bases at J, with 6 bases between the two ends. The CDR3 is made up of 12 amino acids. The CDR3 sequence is CASSFGGSPLHF. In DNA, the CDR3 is TGTGCCAGCAGTTTTGGAGGTTCACCCCTCCACTTT.

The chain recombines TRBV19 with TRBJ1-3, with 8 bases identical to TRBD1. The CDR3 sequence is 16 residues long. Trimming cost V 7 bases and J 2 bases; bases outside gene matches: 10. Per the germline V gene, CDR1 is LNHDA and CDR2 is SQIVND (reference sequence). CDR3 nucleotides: TGTGCCAGTAAAGCGCTCCGGACAGGGACTGGAAACACCATATATTTT. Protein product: CASKALRTGTGNTIYF.

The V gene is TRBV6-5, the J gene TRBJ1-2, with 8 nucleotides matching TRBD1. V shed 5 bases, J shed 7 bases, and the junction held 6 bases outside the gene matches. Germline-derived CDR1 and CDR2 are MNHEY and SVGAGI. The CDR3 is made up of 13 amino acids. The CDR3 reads CASSPRGRSGYTF. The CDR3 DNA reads TGTGCCAGCAGTCCCAGGGGGCGGAGTGGCTACACCTTC.

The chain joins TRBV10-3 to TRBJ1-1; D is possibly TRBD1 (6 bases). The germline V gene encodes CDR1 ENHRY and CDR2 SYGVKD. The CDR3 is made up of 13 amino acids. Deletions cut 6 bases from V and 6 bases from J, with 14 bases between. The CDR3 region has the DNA TGTGCCATCAGCAACAAGAGACAGGCTGAAGCTTTCTTT. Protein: CAISNKRQAEAFF.

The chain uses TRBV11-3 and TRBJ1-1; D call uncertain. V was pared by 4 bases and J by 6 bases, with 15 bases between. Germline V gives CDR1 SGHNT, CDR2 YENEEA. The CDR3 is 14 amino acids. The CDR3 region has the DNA TGTGCCAGCAGCTACCAACAACAGAGGGCTGAAGCTTTCTTT. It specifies CASSYQQQRAEAFF.

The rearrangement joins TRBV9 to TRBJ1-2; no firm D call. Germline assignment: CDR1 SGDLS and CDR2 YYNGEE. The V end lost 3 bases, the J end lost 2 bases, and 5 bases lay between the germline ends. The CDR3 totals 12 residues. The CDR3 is CASSAQNYGYTF. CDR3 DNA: TGTGCCAGCAGCGCTCAGAACTATGGCTACACCTTC.

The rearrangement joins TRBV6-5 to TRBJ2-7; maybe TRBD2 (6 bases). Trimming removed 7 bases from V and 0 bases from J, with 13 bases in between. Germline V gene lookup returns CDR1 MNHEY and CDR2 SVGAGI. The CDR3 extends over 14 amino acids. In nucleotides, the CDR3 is TGTGCCAGCAAACCGGGACTTGGCTCCTACGAGCAGTACGTC. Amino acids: CASKPGLGSYEQYV.

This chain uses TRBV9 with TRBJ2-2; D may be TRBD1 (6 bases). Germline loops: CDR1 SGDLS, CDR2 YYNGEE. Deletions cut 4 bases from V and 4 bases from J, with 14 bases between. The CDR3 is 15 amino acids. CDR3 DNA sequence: TGTGCCAGCAGCCCCCTGGGACATTCCACCGGGGAGCTGTTTTTT. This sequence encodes CASSPLGHSTGELFF.

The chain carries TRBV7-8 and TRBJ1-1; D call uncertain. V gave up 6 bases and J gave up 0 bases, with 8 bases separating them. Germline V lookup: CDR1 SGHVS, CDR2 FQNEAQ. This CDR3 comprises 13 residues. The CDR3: CASSPDMNTEAFF. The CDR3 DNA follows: TGTGCCAGCAGTCCTGACATGAACACTGAAGCTTTCTTT.

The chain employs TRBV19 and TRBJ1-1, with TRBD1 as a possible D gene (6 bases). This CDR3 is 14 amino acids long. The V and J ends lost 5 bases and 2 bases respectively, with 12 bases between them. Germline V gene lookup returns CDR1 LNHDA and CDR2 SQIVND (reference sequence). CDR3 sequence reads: CASSHPGENTEAFF. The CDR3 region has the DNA TGTGCCAGTAGTCACCCAGGGGAAAACACTGAAGCTTTCTTT.

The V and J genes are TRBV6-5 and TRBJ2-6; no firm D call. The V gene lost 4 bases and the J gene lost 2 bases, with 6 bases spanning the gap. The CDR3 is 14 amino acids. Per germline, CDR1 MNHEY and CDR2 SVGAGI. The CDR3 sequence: CASSSPAGANVLTF. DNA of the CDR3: TGTGCCAGCAGTTCCCCGGCTGGGGCCAACGTCCTGACTTTC.

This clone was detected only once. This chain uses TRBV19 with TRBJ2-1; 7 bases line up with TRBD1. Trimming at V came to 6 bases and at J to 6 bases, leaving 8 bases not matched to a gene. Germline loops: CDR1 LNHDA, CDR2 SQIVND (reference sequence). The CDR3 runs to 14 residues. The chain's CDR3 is CASRARGMANEQFF. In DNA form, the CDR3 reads TGTGCCAGTAGAGCCAGGGGGATGGCCAATGAGCAGTTCTTC.

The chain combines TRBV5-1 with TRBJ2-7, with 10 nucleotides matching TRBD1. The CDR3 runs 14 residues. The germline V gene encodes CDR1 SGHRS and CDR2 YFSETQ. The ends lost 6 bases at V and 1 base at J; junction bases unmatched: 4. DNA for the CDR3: TGCGCCAGCAATCCGGGACAGGGGTCCTACGAGCAGTACTTC. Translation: CASNPGQGSYEQYF.

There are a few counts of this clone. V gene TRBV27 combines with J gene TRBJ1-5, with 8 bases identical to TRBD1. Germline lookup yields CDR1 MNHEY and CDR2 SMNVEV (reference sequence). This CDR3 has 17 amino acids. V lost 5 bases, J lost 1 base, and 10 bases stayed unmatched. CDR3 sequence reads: CASSPAFRDRSNQPQHF. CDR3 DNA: TGTGCCAGCAGTCCTGCCTTCCGGGACAGGAGCAATCAGCCCCAGCATTTT.

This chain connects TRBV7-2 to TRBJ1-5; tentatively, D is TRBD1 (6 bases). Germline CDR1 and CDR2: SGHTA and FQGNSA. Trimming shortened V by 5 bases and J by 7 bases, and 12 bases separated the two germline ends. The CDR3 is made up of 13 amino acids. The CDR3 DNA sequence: TGTGCCAGCAGCCGGGGGGCCGAACAGCCCCAGCATTTT. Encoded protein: CASSRGAEQPQHF.

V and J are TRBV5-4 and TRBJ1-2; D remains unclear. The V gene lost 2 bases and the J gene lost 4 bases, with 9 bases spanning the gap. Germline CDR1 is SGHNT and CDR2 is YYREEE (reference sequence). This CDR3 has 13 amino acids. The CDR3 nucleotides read TGTGCCAGCAGCTTAGTAAGCGTCTATGGCTACACCTTC. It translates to CASSLVSVYGYTF.

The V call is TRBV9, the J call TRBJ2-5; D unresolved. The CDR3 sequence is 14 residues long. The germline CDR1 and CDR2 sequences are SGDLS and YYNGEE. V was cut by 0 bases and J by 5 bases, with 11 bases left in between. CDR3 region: CASSVGRSWETQYF. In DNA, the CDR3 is TGTGCCAGCAGCGTAGGTCGGTCATGGGAGACCCAGTACTTC.

CDR3 sequence reads: CASSPRTGVNHEQYF. CDR3 in DNA: TGTGCCAGCTCACCCCGGACAGGGGTTAATCACGAGCAGTACTTC. The chain combines TRBV18 with TRBJ2-7; 9 bases match TRBD1. Germline V gives CDR1 KGHSH, CDR2 LQKENI. This CDR3 region has 15 residues. V dropped 3 bases and J dropped 5; count of bases not matched to a gene: 8. Full variable domain (remainder filled in from reference TRBV18 and TRBJ2-7): NAGVMQNPRHLVRRRGQEARLRCSPMKGHSHVYWYRQLPEEGLKFMVYLQKENIIDESGMPKERFSAEFPKEGPSILRIQQVVRGDSAAYFCASSPRTGVNHEQYFGPGTRLTVT.

The CDR3 nucleotides read TGTGCCAGCAGCCCCTTGGGACAGGGCGCAGATACGCAGTATTTT. Translation gives CASSPLGQGADTQYF. The V and J genes are TRBV6-5 and TRBJ2-3, with 9 bases identical to TRBD1. The CDR3 has 15 amino acids. With 6 bases clipped from V and 4 bases from J, the junction kept 8 bases outside the gene matches. Germline CDR1 is MNHEY and CDR2 is SVGAGI.

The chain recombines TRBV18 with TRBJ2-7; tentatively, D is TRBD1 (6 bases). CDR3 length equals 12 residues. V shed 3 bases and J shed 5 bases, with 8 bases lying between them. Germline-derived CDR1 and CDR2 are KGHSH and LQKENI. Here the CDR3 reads CASSPHRDEQYF. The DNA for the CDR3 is TGTGCCAGCTCACCCCACAGGGACGAGCAGTACTTC.

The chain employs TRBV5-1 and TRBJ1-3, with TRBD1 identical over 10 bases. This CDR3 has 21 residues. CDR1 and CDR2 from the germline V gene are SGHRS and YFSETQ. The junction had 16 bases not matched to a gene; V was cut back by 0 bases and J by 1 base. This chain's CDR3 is CASSLAMTAGQGPLSGNTIYF. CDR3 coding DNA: TGCGCCAGCAGCTTGGCCATGACGGCGGGACAGGGGCCCCTTTCTGGAAACACCATATATTTT.

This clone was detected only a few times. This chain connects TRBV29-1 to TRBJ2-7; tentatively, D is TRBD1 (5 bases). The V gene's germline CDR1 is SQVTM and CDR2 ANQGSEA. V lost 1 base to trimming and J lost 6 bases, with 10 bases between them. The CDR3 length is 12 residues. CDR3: CSVEGSRGEQYF. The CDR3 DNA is TGCAGCGTTGAAGGAAGTAGGGGCGAGCAGTACTTC.